Listed below are T cell receptor beta chains from one sample, sequenced in a study of regulatory T cells in long-lasting Graves disease. TCRdb processed the multiplex PCR reads anew with MiXCR; each CDR3 protein has one entry. The table has approximately 300,000 distinct CDR3 sequences, 18% seen once; the top ten hold 38%. The source was peripheral blood mononuclear cells (PBMCs), collected at new diagnosis, from a patient treated with antithyroid drugs. These receptor sequences come from a female donor with Graves disease. Each CDR3 is given with its conserved first and last residue. Fields, in order: J gene, V gene, D gene, clone size, CDR3 DNA, CDR3 protein. A D gene is named only where the DNA matches it firmly. Size tells how often a clone was seen (once, few, many) or the class of an expanded clone, and some rows leave it out.

TRBJ2-1,TRBV18,-,many,TGTGCCAGCTCACCACCCGGCAGGGCCGATAATGAGCAGTTCTTC,CASSPPGRADNEQFF
TRBJ2-2,TRBV19,-,few,TGTGCCAGTAAGTTCGGGAACAGGAACACCGGGGAGCTGTTTTTT,CASKFGNRNTGELFF
TRBJ2-7,TRBV2,-,few,TGTGCCAGCAGTGAGAGGGGCGGGGCCTCCTACGAGCAGTACTTC,CASSERGGASYEQYF
TRBJ1-6,TRBV27,-,-,TGTGCCAGCAGTTTATCTCCCGGAATGAATTCACCCCTCCACTTT,CASSLSPGMNSPLHF
TRBJ2-1,TRBV7-3,-,-,TGTGCCAGCAGCTTGGGCCGGGTGTTCCCTGACAATGAGCAGTTCTTC,CASSLGRVFPDNEQFF
TRBJ1-4,TRBV5-6,-,few,TGTGCCAGCAGCTTGGCAACAGGGCGGGAGGAAAAACTGTTTTTT,CASSLATGREEKLFF
TRBJ2-1,TRBV12-3/TRBV12-4,TRBD2,-,TGTGCCAGCAGTGCCCCGACTAGCGGGACTTCCTACAATGAGCAGTTCTTC,CASSAPTSGTSYNEQFF
TRBJ2-5,TRBV28,TRBD1,many,TGTGCCAGCAGTGGGTCCGGGACAGGGGGCAGAGAGACCCAGTACTTC,CASSGSGTGGRETQYF
TRBJ2-5,TRBV11-2,-,-,TGTGCCAGCAGCTTTGGGACGGCGAAGTACTTC,CASSFGTAKYF
TRBJ2-1,TRBV11-2,TRBD2,-,TGTGCCAGCAGCTTCCTCACTAGCGGGAGCTATGAGCAGTTCTTC,CASSFLTSGSYEQFF
TRBJ2-1,TRBV20-1,-,many,TGCAGTGCTAGAGATCGGGGTGATTCGTCTGAGCAGTTCTTC,CSARDRGDSSEQFF
TRBJ1-5,TRBV15,-,few,TGTGCCACCAGCAGATACCGGGAGCCTACGCAGCCCCAGCATTTT,CATSRYREPTQPQHF
TRBJ2-1,TRBV7-9,-,few,TGTGCCAGCAGCTTGGTCGGCAGGGGAACCGCCAATGAGCAGTTCTTC,CASSLVGRGTANEQFF
TRBJ1-5,TRBV2,-,many,TGTGCCAGTGTGTGGGGTATGAATCAGCCCCAGCATTTT,CASVWGMNQPQHF
TRBJ1-2,TRBV27,-,many,TGTGCCAGCAGTTTTGGACACCGTGCGTATGGCTACACCTTC,CASSFGHRAYGYTF
TRBJ1-1,TRBV9,-,once,TGTGCCAGCAGCGAACGGACCTCGGGGGCTTTCTTT,CASSERTSGAFF
TRBJ2-3,TRBV6-4,TRBD2,many,TGTGCCAGCAGTCCCGGGACTAGCGGACCCACAGATACGCAGTATTTT,CASSPGTSGPTDTQYF
TRBJ1-1,TRBV6-1,TRBD1,-,TGTGCCAGCAGTGGCCGGGACAGGGGGCTTGAAGCTTTCTTT,CASSGRDRGLEAFF
TRBJ2-1,TRBV27,TRBD2,-,TGTGCTAGCAGTGCAGGACTAGCGGGAGGGCCCTCCTACAATGAGCAGTTCTTC,CASSAGLAGGPSYNEQFF
TRBJ2-3,TRBV20-1,TRBD2,few,TGCAGTGCTAGAGAAGCTAGCGGAGGCACAGATACGCAGTATTTT,CSAREASGGTDTQYF
TRBJ2-1,TRBV27,TRBD2,many,TGTGCCAGCCGGGTCACCACTAGCGGCCACTACAATGAGCAGTTCTTC,CASRVTTSGHYNEQFF
TRBJ1-1,TRBV6-2/TRBV6-3,TRBD1,many,TGTGGAGTGGACAGGGGGAAAAACACTGAAGCTTTCTTT,CGVDRGKNTEAFF
TRBJ1-2,TRBV7-9,-,few,TGTGCCAGCAGCCCGACTAAGGGCTATGGCTACACCTTC,CASSPTKGYGYTF
TRBJ2-7,TRBV3-1,-,many,TGTGCCAGCAGCCAATGGCTTGGGGGTGGGAGCTACGAGCAGTACTTC,CASSQWLGGGSYEQYF
TRBJ1-3,TRBV3-1,-,many,TGTGCCAGCAGCGCAACCTCGGCTGGAAACACCATATATTTT,CASSATSAGNTIYF
TRBJ2-1,TRBV7-9,TRBD2,many,TGTGCCAGCAGCTCCGGGGGACTAGCGGGTTCGTATGAGCAGTTCTTC,CASSSGGLAGSYEQFF
TRBJ2-1,TRBV20-1,-,few,TGCAGTGCTAGAGATTGGTACGGAGACAATGAGCAGTTCTTC,CSARDWYGDNEQFF
TRBJ2-7,TRBV10-3,-,many,TGTGCCATCAGTGAGCTCTCTAGCAGGGACGGGCAGTACTTC,CAISELSSRDGQYF
TRBJ1-1,TRBV29-1,-,many,TGCAGCGTTGACGCAGGGACCATCACTGAAGCTTTCTTT,CSVDAGTITEAFF
TRBJ1-2,TRBV7-9,-,many,TGTGCCAGCAGCTTTGAAGGGGGAGGCTACACCTTC,CASSFEGGGYTF
TRBJ2-2,TRBV19,TRBD2,few,TGTGCCAGTAGAAAATTTGCGGGACTAGCGGGAGTGTTTGCCGGGGAGCTGTTTTTT,CASRKFAGLAGVFAGELFF
TRBJ2-5,TRBV28,-,many,TGTGCCAGCAGTTTACTGGACAACGGGGTGGAAGAGACCCAGTACTTC,CASSLLDNGVEETQYF
TRBJ2-1,TRBV15,TRBD1,-,TGTGCCACCAGGAAAAGGGGGGACAGGGACAACAATGAGCAGTTCTTC,CATRKRGDRDNNEQFF
TRBJ2-1,TRBV10-3,-,many,TGTGCCATCACTGGAGACTACCACAATGAGCAGTTCTTC,CAITGDYHNEQFF
TRBJ2-2,TRBV11-1,-,many,TGTGCCCACCAAGGGGTTGACGGGGAGCTGTTTTTT,CAHQGVDGELFF
TRBJ2-5,TRBV19,TRBD1,many,TGTGCCAGTACAGACAGGGCAAAGGGGAAGGAGACCCAGTACTTC,CASTDRAKGKETQYF
TRBJ2-7,TRBV5-4,TRBD1,many,TGTGCCAGCAGCATGGTCCGACAGGGCGCCAACGAGCAGTACTTC,CASSMVRQGANEQYF
TRBJ2-7,TRBV15,TRBD1,many,TGTGCCACCAGCGCCCGGGACAGTGCCTACGAGCAGTACTTC,CATSARDSAYEQYF
TRBJ2-2,TRBV11-2,TRBD1,-,TGTGCCAGCAGCTCAACTGGACAGGGTGGGACCGGGGAGCTGTTTTTT,CASSSTGQGGTGELFF
TRBJ2-7,TRBV5-1,TRBD1,many,TGCGCCAGCAGCCCGCGGGACAGGGCAATGGGCGAGCAGTACTTC,CASSPRDRAMGEQYF
TRBJ2-6,TRBV7-2,-,-,TGTGCCAGCAGCTTAGCGTTGGCAAGCTCTGGGGCCAACGTCCTGACTTTC,CASSLALASSGANVLTF
TRBJ2-3,TRBV6-1,TRBD2,-,TGTGCCAGCAGTCGGACTAGCGTTCCTTATGGCACAGATACGCAGTATTTT,CASSRTSVPYGTDTQYF
TRBJ1-1,TRBV28,-,many,TGTGCCAGCAGACCCGGACAGCGTACCCTGAACACTGAAGCTTTCTTT,CASRPGQRTLNTEAFF
TRBJ2-5,TRBV30,-,many,TGTGCCTGGATGGTTGCCGGGTCTCGTTTCTGGCCCCAGTACTTC,CAWMVAGSRFWPQYF
TRBJ2-3,TRBV6-2/TRBV6-3,TRBD2,many,TGTGCCAGCAGTGACTCAGCGGGAAGCACAGATACGCAGTATTTT,CASSDSAGSTDTQYF
TRBJ2-2,TRBV29-1,-,-,TGCAGCGTTGAAGAAGGGTGGTGGAACACCGGGGAGCTGTTTTTT,CSVEEGWWNTGELFF
TRBJ2-1,TRBV27,TRBD2,-,TGTGCCAGCAGTACCCGACTAGCGGGAGAGTCAAATGAGCAGTTCTTC,CASSTRLAGESNEQFF
TRBJ2-1,TRBV6-2/TRBV6-3,TRBD2,many,TGTGCCAGCAGTTACTCACGACCAACTAGCGGGAGGCCCCCCAGTTACAATGAGCAGTTCTTC,CASSYSRPTSGRPPSYNEQFF
TRBJ1-5,TRBV19,-,-,TGTGCCAGTGGATCTTTAGGACGTAACAATCAGCCCCAGCATTTT,CASGSLGRNNQPQHF